Below, 14 T cell receptor beta chains from the same sample are listed, as sequenced in a study of T cell responses to AZD1222 COVID-19 vaccine. Data came from immunoSEQ multiplex PCR; TCRdb stores just in-frame clones and leaves some out. The profile shows more than 110,000 clones, 88% of them singletons. This specimen consisted of peripheral blood, obtained 28 days after the second AZD1222 dose. These receptors all come from an adult who received the AZD1222 COVID-19 vaccine.

The chain recombines TRBV19 with TRBJ1-6, with D tentatively TRBD1 (6 bases). The CDR3 has 15 amino acids. V was cut by 4 bases and J by 8 bases, with 15 bases left in between. Germline V CDR1 and CDR2: LNHDA, SQIVND (reference sequence). CDR3 in amino acids: CASSNGQTPDSPLHF. The CDR3 DNA reads as TGTGCCAGTAGTAATGGACAGACACCTGATTCACCCCTCCACTTT.

The chain recombines TRBV9 with TRBJ2-7; 8 bases are a match to TRBD2. In germline, CDR1 is SGDLS, CDR2 YYNGEE. CDR3 length equals 14 residues. With V trimmed by 0 bases and J by 5 bases, 4 bases remained unmatched. The CDR3 region is CASSVAGTRDEQYF. DNA for the CDR3: TGTGCCAGCAGCGTAGCGGGGACTAGGGACGAGCAGTACTTC.

The CDR3 region is CSVVPWGGNQETQYF. CDR3 DNA: TGCAGCGTTGTCCCCTGGGGGGGGAACCAAGAGACCCAGTACTTC. V and J are TRBV29-1 and TRBJ2-5, with 7 bases lining up with TRBD2. Germline lookup yields CDR1 SQVTM and CDR2 ANQGSEA. The junction had 8 bases not matched to a gene; V was cut back by 4 bases and J by 0 bases. This CDR3 is built from 15 residues. Looking up the rest from reference TRBV29-1 and TRBJ2-5 gives the full variable domain: SAVISQKPSRDICQRGTSLTIQCQVDSQVTMMFWYRQQPGQSLTLIATANQGSEATYESGFVIDKFPISRPNLTFSTLTVSNMSPEDSSIYLCSVVPWGGNQETQYFGPGTRLLVL.

The chain recombines TRBV7-3 with TRBJ2-2; 10 positions agree with TRBD1. This CDR3 is 16 amino acids long. The germline gives CDR1 SGHTA, CDR2 FQGTGA. The J segment lost 6 bases and the V segment lost 4 bases, leaving 8 bases of the junction unmatched. CDR3 bases: TGTGCCAGCAGCTCCCGACCGGGACAGGGGTCCGGGGAGCTGTTTTTT. Protein sequence: CASSSRPGQGSGELFF.

This sequence joins TRBV2 and TRBJ2-3; no reliable D call. Trimming pared 6 bases from V and 7 bases from J, leaving 8 bases between. Germline V gene sequence: CDR1 SNHLY, CDR2 FYNNEI. The CDR3 consists of 11 residues. This CDR3 reads CASRDSNTQYF. The CDR3 DNA reads as TGTGCCAGCAGGGATTCCAATACGCAGTATTTT.

The chain combines TRBV25-1 with TRBJ2-2; 9 bases are shared with TRBD1. The CDR3 contains 14 residues. V dropped 9 bases and J dropped 6; count of bases not matched to a gene: 8. Germline values: CDR1 MGHDK, CDR2 SYGVNS. CDR3 sequence: CASRRQGGSGELFF. The DNA for the CDR3 is TGTGCCAGTCGCCGACAGGGGGGGTCCGGGGAGCTGTTTTTT.

The rearrangement joins TRBV5-4 to TRBJ2-7, with 15 bases lining up with TRBD2. V trimming: 4 bases; J trimming: 7 bases; junction bases outside the gene matches: 9. The CDR3 spans 16 residues. CDR1 and CDR2 from the germline V gene are SGHNT and YYREEE (reference sequence). The CDR3 is CASSHGLAGGSGEQYF. The CDR3 DNA reads as TGTGCCAGCAGCCACGGACTAGCGGGAGGGTCGGGGGAGCAGTACTTC.

This clone was detected only a few times. The chain is built from TRBV19 and TRBJ1-4; D unresolved. Germline CDR1 reads LNHDA; CDR2 reads SQIVND (reference sequence). V was cut by 6 bases and J by 7 bases, with 9 bases left in between. This CDR3 is built from 12 residues. CDR3 nucleotide sequence: TGTGCCAGTAGCCAATATGGTGAAAAACTGTTTTTT. It is translated as CASSQYGEKLFF.

V and J are TRBV5-1 and TRBJ1-2; D may be TRBD1 (5 bases). V was shortened by 2 bases and J by 8 bases, with 16 bases between the two germline ends. Germline V gives CDR1 SGHRS, CDR2 YFSETQ. The CDR3 is 14 amino acids. CDR3 protein: CASSLGDALGGYTF. The CDR3 DNA reads TGCGCCAGCAGCTTAGGGGACGCCCTGGGAGGCTACACCTTC.

The rearrangement joins TRBV6-6 to TRBJ2-7, with D perhaps TRBD1 (5 bases). The CDR3 is made up of 15 amino acids. With 8 bases removed from V and 0 bases from J, the gap between germline ends came to 17 bases. Germline V gene lookup returns CDR1 MNHNY and CDR2 SVGAGI (reference sequence). CDR3 bases: TGTGCCAGCTCCCGACAGTCCGAGAGCTCCTACGAGCAGTACTTC. Translation: CASSRQSESSYEQYF.

This chain joins TRBV25-1 and TRBJ1-4; D ambiguous. V lost 3 bases to trimming and J lost 3 bases, with 2 bases between them. CDR1 and CDR2 from the germline V gene are MGHDK and SYGVNS. CDR3 length equals 12 residues. For the CDR3, the DNA is TGTGCCAGCAGTGACCCTAATGAAAAACTGTTTTTT. Translated: CASSDPNEKLFF.

The chain employs TRBV24-1 and TRBJ2-7; 7 bases are a match to TRBD1. The CDR3 totals 13 residues. V lost 6 bases, J lost 3 bases, and 4 bases stayed unmatched. Germline V gives CDR1 KGHDR, CDR2 SFDVKD. CDR3 in DNA: TGTGCCACCAGTAGAGGGGACAGCTACGAGCAGTACTTC. Its translation is CATSRGDSYEQYF.

The chain employs TRBV24-1 and TRBJ1-1, with D possibly TRBD1 on 5 matching bases. V dropped 10 bases and J dropped 0 bases, with 26 bases sitting between them. The germline gives CDR1 KGHDR, CDR2 SFDVKD. The CDR3 spans 18 residues. This CDR3 reads CATNALKGVTPMNTEAFF. The CDR3 nucleotides are TGTGCCACGAATGCCCTAAAAGGGGTCACCCCAATGAACACTGAAGCTTTCTTT.

The CDR3 loop reads CASSLGRGQDTQYF. CDR3 nucleotide sequence: TGCGCCAGCAGCTTGGGCCGTGGGCAAGATACGCAGTATTTT. This chain connects TRBV5-1 to TRBJ2-3; the D is unclear. The CDR3 has 14 residues. V gave up 0 bases and J gave up 5 bases, with 10 bases separating them. The germline CDR1 and CDR2 sequences are SGHRS and YFSETQ.